These 27 T cell receptor beta chains originate from one sample sequenced in a study of T cell clonality in common variable immunodeficiency. General study findings and limits: In common variable immunodeficiency, TCR beta chains reportedly carried fewer deletions and N-nucleotide insertions.

Which antigens these TCRs recognize remains unknown. Measured with immunoSEQ multiplex PCR; TCRdb has only the in-frame clones, and not every one. The sample has fewer than 30,000 clones, none seen only once. The sequenced material came from peripheral blood mononuclear cells. Receptor source: a human donor with common variable immunodeficiency.

This clone was seen at least ten times. The read halts 3 residues ahead of the CDR3 end, with the missing end drawn from the germline J gene. The V and J genes are TRBV5-1 and TRBJ2-5; TRBD2 aligns across 10 bases. Germline V gene sequence: CDR1 SGHRS, CDR2 YFSETQ. Germline trimming cut 2 bases from V and 4 bases from J; bases unmatched to any gene: 8. There are 16 residues in the CDR3. This CDR3 reads CASSLGTSERRETQYF. The covered CDR3 bases are TGCGCCAGCAGCTTAGGGACTAGCGAGCGAAGAGAGACC.

A note on this clone: The CDR3 extends 3 residues past the end of the read, so its final part is completed from the germline J gene. The chain uses TRBV6-2 or TRBV6-3 and TRBJ1-5; the D gene is possibly TRBD1 (5 bases). CDR1 and CDR2 (germline): MNHEY, SVGEGT. CDR3 length equals 15 residues. V shed 2 bases and J shed 2 bases, with 10 bases lying between them. The CDR3 loop reads CASSYRGLGNQPQHF. Partial CDR3 DNA: TGTGCCAGCAGTTACAGGGGACTCGGCAATCAGCCC.

This clone was seen ten or more times. The read finishes 3 residues shy of the CDR3 end, and the germline J gene is used to complete it. This chain links TRBV18 with TRBJ2-7; TRBD1 aligns across 7 bases. Germline loops: CDR1 KGHSH, CDR2 LQKENI. Trimming at V came to 5 bases and at J to 5 bases, leaving 3 bases not matched to a gene. This CDR3 region has 12 residues. Incomplete CDR3 DNA: TGTGCCAGCTCAGACAGGGCGAACGAG. Translating gives CASSDRANE. The whole CDR3 reads CASSDRANEQYF.

Of note for this clone: The CDR3 is cut off 3 residues early in the read; its end comes from the germline J gene. Other DNA sequences in this specimen translate into the identical CDR3. The J gene is TRBJ2-3, the V gene TRBV7-2, with 13 bases identical to TRBD2. CDR3 length: 15 residues. CDR1 SGHTA and CDR2 FQGNSA come from the germline V gene. V gave up 6 bases and J gave up 5 bases; unmatched junction bases: 5. CDR3 amino acids: CASSSRTSGGDTQYF. CDR3 bases read: TGTGCCAGCAGTTCCCGGACTAGCGGGGGAGATACG. Complete variable domain (other parts from reference TRBV7-2 and TRBJ2-3): GAGVSQSPSNKVTEKGKDVELRCDPISGHTALYWYRQSLGQGLEFLIYFQGNSAPDKSGLPSDRFSAERTGGSVSTLTIQRTQQEDSAVYLCASSSRTSGGDTQYFGPGTRLTVL.

Comment on this clone: The sequence runs out 3 residues before the end of the CDR3; the remainder is reconstructed from the germline J gene. V gene TRBV7-9 combines with J gene TRBJ1-3; D uncertain. The CDR3 is 13 residues long. The ends were cut back, 1 base at V and 4 bases at J, with 5 bases in the middle. CDR1 and CDR2 (germline): SEHNR, FQNEAQ (reference sequence). CDR3 DNA, as far as it was read: TGTGCCAGCAGCTTAGGGCAGGGAAACACC. Its translation is CASSLGQGNT. The entire CDR3 protein reads CASSLGQGNTIYF.

This clone showed up just a few times. The CDR3 end is not reached by the read, which stops 3 residues before it; the germline J gene fills it in. The genes are TRBV7-2 and TRBJ2-3, with TRBD2 matching over 10 bases. The length of the CDR3 is 15 residues. CDR1 SGHTA and CDR2 FQGNSA come from the germline V gene. The ends lost 7 bases at V and 6 bases at J; junction bases unmatched: 10. CDR3 loop: CASTPRASGGDTQYF. The part of the CDR3 DNA that was read is TGTGCCAGCACGCCGCGGGCTAGCGGGGGCGATACG.

This clone was seen ten or more times. The CDR3 reads CASSWDRGKNIQYF. CDR3 DNA, as far as it was read: TGTGCCAGCAGCTGGGACAGGGGCAAAAACATT. The chain is built from TRBV7-9 and TRBJ2-4; 10 bases line up with TRBD1. Coverage ceases 3 residues before the CDR3 finishes, and the germline J gene fills in the end. CDR3 length equals 14 residues. Germline lookup yields CDR1 SEHNR and CDR2 FQNEAQ (reference sequence). V dropped 4 bases and J dropped 3; count of bases not matched to a gene: 0.

As for this clone: The read ends 3 residues before the CDR3 terminus; that terminus is restored from the germline J gene. The chain links TRBV18 to TRBJ2-6, with TRBD2 identical over 12 bases. The CDR3 is 19 residues long. The germline V gene has CDR1 KGHSH and CDR2 LQKENI. The J segment lost 0 bases and the V segment lost 5 bases, leaving 8 bases of the junction unmatched. CDR3 DNA (partial): TGTGCCAGCTCATCTACTAGCGGGGGGATGAGCTCTGGGGCCAACGTC. Amino acid sequence: CASSSTSGGMSSGANV. The entire CDR3 protein is CASSSTSGGMSSGANVLTF.

This clone was seen only a few times. The read ends 3 residues before the CDR3 terminus; that terminus is restored from the germline J gene. The J gene is TRBJ1-1, the V gene TRBV7-2; D ambiguous. Germline lookup yields CDR1 SGHTA and CDR2 FQGNSA. The CDR3 is 10 residues long. The CDR3 DNA, read in part, is TGTGCCAGCAGCGCAAACTGG. It specifies CASSANW. The CDR3 as a whole reads CASSANWAFF.

This clone was observed a handful of times. The sequenced fragment ends 3 residues before the CDR3 boundary, so the rest is inferred from the germline J gene. The rearrangement joins TRBV6-1 to TRBJ1-5, with TRBD1 matching 7 bases. The V and J ends lost 0 bases and 4 bases, in that order; junction bases with no gene match: 3. The CDR3 has 15 amino acids. From germline, CDR1 is MNHNS and CDR2 SASEGT. The DNA read from the CDR3 is TGTGCCAGCAGTGAAGCGGACAGGCTTAATCAGCCC. This codes for CASSEADRLNQP. The whole CDR3 sequence is CASSEADRLNQPQHF.

A note on this clone: The read ends 3 residues before the CDR3 terminus; that terminus is restored from the germline J gene. The chain uses TRBV6-2 or TRBV6-3 and TRBJ2-2; D unclear. CDR1 is MNHEY and CDR2 is SVGEGT in the germline V gene. CDR3 length: 13 amino acids. V was cut by 6 bases and J by 0 bases, with 5 bases left in between. The CDR3 loop is CASSFSNTGELFF. The DNA read from the CDR3 is TGTGCCAGCAGCTTTTCGAACACCGGGGAG.

For this clone: Read sequence stops 3 residues before the CDR3 end, and the germline J gene provides the missing end. The rearrangement links TRBV5-6 to TRBJ1-2; weak D call: TRBD1 (5 bases). Germline V gives CDR1 SGHDT, CDR2 YYEEEE. Trimming cost V 7 bases and J 3 bases, with 13 bases left between them. CDR3 size: 13 residues. The sequenced part of the CDR3 DNA is TGTGCCAGCTGCGTGAGGGGCGACTATGGC. This codes for CASCVRGDYG. The CDR3 in its entirety is CASCVRGDYGYTF.

This clone was counted between two and nine times. From the germline J gene comes the end of the CDR3, since the read stops 3 residues before it. This chain joins TRBV19 and TRBJ2-7; TRBD1 agrees at 8 bases. This CDR3 comprises 15 residues. J was trimmed by 1 base and V by 6 bases; bases with no gene match: 8. The germline CDR1 and CDR2 sequences are LNHDA and SQIVND (reference sequence). The CDR3 bases that were read are TGTGCCAGTAGCGACAGGGGCTTGACTTCCTACGAG. Its protein is CASSDRGLTSYE. The full CDR3 sequence reads CASSDRGLTSYEQYF.

This clone was seen a handful of times. The read falls 3 residues short of the CDR3 end, and the missing part is taken from the germline J gene. The chain employs TRBV5-1 and TRBJ1-2, with D hard to call. This CDR3 has 11 residues. The V and J ends lost 7 bases and 3 bases respectively, with 7 bases between them. Germline V gene data show CDR1 as SGHRS and CDR2 as YFSETQ. The CDR3: CASGSDYGYTF. The CDR3 DNA, read in part, is TGCGCCAGCGGCTCCGACTATGGC.

This clone appeared a few times. The sequence runs out 3 residues before the end of the CDR3; the remainder is reconstructed from the germline J gene. Other DNA sequences within the sample encode an identical CDR3. V and J are TRBV18 and TRBJ1-1; 7 bases are shared with TRBD1. Per germline, CDR1 KGHSH and CDR2 LQKENI. This CDR3 comprises 14 residues. Germline trimming cut 6 bases from V and 1 base from J; bases unmatched to any gene: 5. The CDR3 region is CASSPGTENTEAFF. The DNA read from the CDR3 is TGTGCCAGCTCGCCCGGGACAGAGAACACTGAA.

In regard to this clone: Sequencing ends 3 residues short of the CDR3 end; the germline J gene provides the rest. V is TRBV7-2 and J is TRBJ2-7; 9 bases are a match to TRBD2. The CDR3 loop spans 15 amino acids. Germline trimming cut 3 bases from V and 1 base from J; bases unmatched to any gene: 4. CDR1 and CDR2 (germline): SGHTA, FQGNSA. CDR3 DNA, as far as it was read: TGTGCCAGCAGCTTTGTGAGCGGGGGGTCCTACGAG. The encoded protein is CASSFVSGGSYE. In full, the CDR3 is CASSFVSGGSYEQYF.

On this clone itself: Sequencing ends 3 residues short of the CDR3 end; the germline J gene provides the rest. The V and J genes are TRBV2 and TRBJ2-5, with D possibly being TRBD1 (5 bases). Germline V CDR1 and CDR2: SNHLY, FYNNEI. Trimming took 6 bases from V and 5 from J, leaving 16 bases between them. CDR3 length: 14 residues. The CDR3 loop is CASSRQQIGETQYF. The part of the CDR3 DNA that was read is TGTGCCAGCAGCAGACAGCAAATTGGGGAGACC.

This clone came up a few times. The CDR3 end falls 3 residues outside the read, so it is completed with the germline J gene. The chain recombines TRBV7-9 with TRBJ2-5, with D possibly TRBD1 on 5 matching bases. Germline values: CDR1 SEHNR, CDR2 FQNEAQ (reference sequence). Deletions cut 1 base from V and 2 bases from J, with 8 bases between. CDR3 length: 14 amino acids. The part of the CDR3 DNA that was read is TGTGCCAGCAGCTTAGTGGGGCAGCAAGAGACC. Amino acid sequence: CASSLVGQQET. The whole CDR3 protein is CASSLVGQQETQYF. Combining the CDR3 with reference TRBV7-9 and TRBJ2-5 gives the whole variable domain DTGVSQNPRHKITKRGQNVTFRCDPISEHNRLYWYRQTLGQGPEFLTYFQNEAQLEKSRLLSDRFSAERPKGSFSTLEIQRTEQGDSAMYLCASSLVGQQETQYFGPGTRLLVL.

As for this clone: The read finishes 3 residues shy of the CDR3 end, and the germline J gene is used to complete it. The rearrangement uses TRBV6-1 and TRBJ2-5, with 12 bases lining up with TRBD1. CDR1 MNHNS and CDR2 SASEGT come from the germline V gene. The CDR3 extends over 15 amino acids. After removal of 3 bases from V and 4 bases from J, the junction contained 3 bases not matched to a gene. The sequenced part of the CDR3 DNA is TGTGCCAGCAGTGAGGGGACAGGGGGCAGAGAGACC. It encodes CASSEGTGGRET. The full CDR3 protein reads CASSEGTGGRETQYF.

For this clone: The sequenced fragment ends 3 residues before the CDR3 boundary, so the rest is inferred from the germline J gene. The V call is TRBV30, the J call TRBJ1-1, with 7 bases fitting TRBD1. Per the germline V gene, CDR1 is GTSNPN and CDR2 is SVGIG (reference sequence). V trimming: 3 bases; J trimming: 4 bases; junction bases outside the gene matches: 8. The length of the CDR3 is 14 residues. The CDR3 protein is CAWSPTGFGTEAFF. The sequenced CDR3 bases are TGTGCCTGGAGCCCGACAGGGTTTGGCACTGAA. The full variable domain, in which reference TRBV30 and TRBJ1-1 provide the parts outside the CDR3, is SQTIHQWPATLVQPVGSPLSLECTVEGTSNPNLYWYRQAAGRGLQLLFYSVGIGQISSEVPQNLSASRPQDRQFILSSKKLLLSDSGFYLCAWSPTGFGTEAFFGQGTRLTVV.

Remarks on this clone: The read halts 3 residues ahead of the CDR3 end, with the missing end drawn from the germline J gene. The genes are TRBV20-1 and TRBJ2-5; the match to TRBD2 covers 10 bases. The CDR3 extends over 14 amino acids. Germline V gene lookup returns CDR1 DFQATT and CDR2 SNEGSKA (reference sequence). The V segment lost 5 bases and the J segment 5 bases; nucleotides outside the gene matches: 8. CDR3 bases read: TGCAGTGCTCAGATCCCTAGCGGGGGTGAGACC. This sequence encodes CSAQIPSGGET. The full-length CDR3 reads as CSAQIPSGGETQYF.

This clone has more than one count but fewer than ten. Read coverage stops 3 residues before the CDR3 terminus; the germline J gene supplies the remainder. The chain carries TRBV2 and TRBJ2-2; TRBD2 might be the D (7 bases). This CDR3 region has 13 residues. Germline CDR1 reads SNHLY; CDR2 reads FYNNEI. Trimming removed 8 bases at V and 8 bases at J, with 15 bases between. Partial CDR3 DNA: TGTGCCAGCGGGGGGGCTTTGTCAGGGGAG. Its protein product is CASGGALSGE. The full CDR3 is CASGGALSGELFF.

This clone was seen ten or more times. The observed sequence ends 3 residues before the CDR3 terminus, with the missing tail filled in from the germline J gene. The chain couples TRBV10-3 to TRBJ2-3; the match to TRBD2 covers 10 bases. The CDR3 is 17 amino acids. Per the germline V gene, CDR1 is ENHRY and CDR2 is SYGVKD. After removal of 2 bases from V and 8 bases from J, the junction contained 13 bases not matched to a gene. Here the CDR3 reads CAISESDPQRGGTTQYF. CDR3 DNA, as far as it was read: TGTGCCATCAGTGAGAGCGACCCCCAGCGGGGGGGGACTACG.

At least ten counts were recorded for this clone. The read is 3 residues too short to cover the CDR3 end, so that end is filled in from the germline J gene. The chain employs TRBV6-2 or TRBV6-3 and TRBJ1-2; unclear D gene. Trimming cost V 6 bases and J 4 bases, with 18 bases left between them. Germline loops: CDR1 MNHEY, CDR2 SVGEGT. CDR3 length equals 15 residues. CDR3 sequence: CASSFGRSGLYGYTF. The CDR3 DNA, read in part, is TGTGCCAGCAGCTTTGGACGGAGCGGACTCTATGGC.

About this clone: Read coverage stops 3 residues before the CDR3 terminus; the germline J gene supplies the remainder. This chain uses TRBV18 with TRBJ2-3; 7 nucleotides line up with TRBD2. The CDR3 length is 16 residues. The V gene end was trimmed by 2 bases and the J gene end by 1 base; junction bases not matched to a gene: 6. CDR1 KGHSH and CDR2 LQKENI come from the germline V gene. Incomplete CDR3 DNA: TGTGCCAGCTCACCAGAGTATGCGGGGGGCACAGATACG. Translation: CASSPEYAGGTDT. The full CDR3 reads CASSPEYAGGTDTQYF.

This clone showed up many times. An end of the junction does not agree with germline; a read error may underlie this. The CDR3 region is CASSQDLPGGGGELFF. The sequenced CDR3 bases are TGCGCCAGCAGCCAAGATCTTCCAGGGGGTGGAGGGGAG. The genes are TRBV4-2 and TRBJ2-2; 7 bases line up with TRBD1. The CDR3 end lies 3 residues beyond the end of the read and is filled in from the germline J gene. Germline V gene lookup returns CDR1 LGHNA and CDR2 YNFKEQ. CDR3 length: 16 amino acids.

To note about this clone: The missing CDR3 end, 3 residues past where the read stops, is filled in from the germline J gene. V is TRBV20-1 and J is TRBJ2-1; TRBD1 matches 8 bases. Germline V gene lookup returns CDR1 DFQATT and CDR2 SNEGSKA (reference sequence). The CDR3 consists of 14 residues. V shed 5 bases and J 6 bases; nucleotides not matched to a gene: 9. CDR3 in amino acids: CSASRGLVFNEQFF. The covered CDR3 bases are TGCAGTGCTTCCAGGGGGCTCGTTTTCAATGAG.